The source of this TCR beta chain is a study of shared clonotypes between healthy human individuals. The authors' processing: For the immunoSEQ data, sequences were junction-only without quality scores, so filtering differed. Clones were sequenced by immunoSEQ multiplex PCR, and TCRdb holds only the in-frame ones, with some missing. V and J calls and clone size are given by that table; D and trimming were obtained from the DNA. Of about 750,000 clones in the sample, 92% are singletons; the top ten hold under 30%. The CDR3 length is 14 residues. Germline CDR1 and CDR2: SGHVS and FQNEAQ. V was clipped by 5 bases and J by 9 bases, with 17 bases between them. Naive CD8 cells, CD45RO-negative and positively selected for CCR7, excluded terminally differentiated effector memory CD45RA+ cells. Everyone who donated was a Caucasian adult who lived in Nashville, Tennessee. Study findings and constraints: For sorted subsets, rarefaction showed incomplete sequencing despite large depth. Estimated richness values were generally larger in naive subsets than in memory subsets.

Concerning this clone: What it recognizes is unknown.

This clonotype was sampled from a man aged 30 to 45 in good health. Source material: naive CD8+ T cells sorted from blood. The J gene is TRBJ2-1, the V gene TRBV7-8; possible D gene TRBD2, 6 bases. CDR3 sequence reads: CASSERSLGLEQFF. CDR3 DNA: TGTGCCAGCAGCGAAAGAAGCTTGGGACTTGAGCAGTTCTTC.